This T cell receptor (beta chain) was profiled in a study of T-cell reconstitution after alpha-beta-depleted transplantation in children. Study findings and constraints: Certain patients had high TCRbeta diversity at day 60, and it came from recipient T cells and thymic progenitors that survived.

Trimming took 8 bases from V and 0 from J, leaving 16 bases between them. Per germline, CDR1 SEHNR and CDR2 FQNEAQ (reference sequence). This CDR3 is built from 15 residues. Preparing the TCRbeta library involved the use of unique molecular identifiers. MiXCR, applied by TCRdb to the PCR reads, yields one record per CDR3 protein. This table holds around 190,000 distinct CDR3 sequences, under 8.5% found once. The table lists this clonotype with many counts. What it recognizes is unknown. This specimen was PBMCs, taken before TCRalphabeta/CD19-depleted stem cell transplant. This sequence joins TRBV7-9 and TRBJ2-5; perhaps TRBD2 as D (5 bases). The receptor comes from a boy aged 2-15 years with acute lymphoblastic leukemia, due to receive a stem cell transplant. The CDR3 sequence is CASSTAGGYQETQYF. The DNA of the CDR3 is TGTGCCAGCTCCACCGCGGGCGGGTACCAAGAGACCCAGTACTTC.